This T cell receptor beta chain was profiled in a study of blood T cell repertoires in COVID-19. Generated by immunoSEQ multiplex PCR, the TCRdb table keeps only in-frame clones and is missing some. The sample lists 200,000 to 300,000 clones, 85% occurring once. Trimming left V 5 bases short and J 1 base short, with 10 bases between. The CDR3 covers 14 residues. In germline, CDR1 is SGHDT, CDR2 YYEEEE. The sequence derives from a woman in her fifties or sixties with active or convalescent COVID-19. The chain links TRBV5-6 to TRBJ2-1; D gene ambiguous. The sample consisted of peripheral blood. This CDR3 reads CASSPVPSYNEQFF. The CDR3 DNA follows: TGTGCCAGCAGTCCAGTACCGTCCTACAATGAGCAGTTCTTC.